These 10 T cell receptor beta chains share one sample of origin, sequenced in a study of CD8+ T cells in alopecia areata. As the sequencing template, cDNA was produced by extracting RNA and reverse transcribing it. Assay used: immunoSEQ multiplex PCR; TCRdb lists only in-frame clones, some missing. The data contain about 110,000 clones, approximately 61% of them singletons. The specimen sequenced was NKG2D-low CD8+ T cells sorted from blood. All receptors come from a human donor with alopecia areata.

The rearrangement links TRBV27 to TRBJ1-5; the match to TRBD1 covers 8 bases. This CDR3 region has 19 residues. Unmatched junction bases numbered 15, after V lost 4 bases and J lost 1 base. CDR1 and CDR2 from the germline V gene are MNHEY and SMNVEV (reference sequence). The CDR3 region has the DNA TGTGCCAGCAGTTCTACAAACAGGGGGTCCGGTATCAGCAATCAGCCCCAGCATTTT. Translating gives CASSSTNRGSGISNQPQHF.

The chain employs TRBV4-1 and TRBJ2-7, with D unresolved. With 3 bases removed from V and 3 bases from J, the gap between germline ends came to 9 bases. CDR1 is MGHRA and CDR2 is YSYEKL in the germline V gene. This CDR3 is built from 13 residues. The CDR3 coding sequence is TGCGCCAGCAGCCAGCGCATGGGCTACGAGCAGTACTTC. Protein sequence: CASSQRMGYEQYF.

The genes are TRBV4-1 and TRBJ2-3, with 11 bases that match TRBD2. V lost 0 bases to trimming and J lost 6 bases; unmatched junction nucleotides: 14. This CDR3 region has 19 residues. In germline, CDR1 is MGHRA, CDR2 YSYEKL. The CDR3 DNA reads as TGCGCCAGCAGCCAAGAGCCCCTATCGCTAGCGGGAGGTACTGATACGCAGTATTTT. The encoded protein is CASSQEPLSLAGGTDTQYF.

The chain is built from TRBV5-1 and TRBJ1-1; 11 positions agree with TRBD1. V lost 4 bases and J lost 6; bases outside the gene matches: 5. Germline CDR1 and CDR2: SGHRS and YFSETQ. The CDR3 consists of 14 residues. The CDR3 is CASSGTGGRAEAFF. CDR3 nucleotide sequence: TGCGCCAGCAGCGGGACAGGGGGTCGTGCTGAAGCTTTCTTT.

Note on this clone: Since a far larger clone is one base different, this is likely a read error. The chain combines TRBV4-2 with TRBJ2-1; no definite D call. This CDR3 contains 12 residues. Trimming removed 1 base at V and 15 bases at J, with 13 bases between. CDR1 LGHNA and CDR2 YNFKEQ come from the germline V gene. CDR3 DNA sequence: TGTGCCAGCAGCCAAGTTCGGATTAACGCGTTCTTC. Amino acid sequence: CASSQVRINAFF.

This clone was seen a handful of times. The V and J genes are TRBV7-9 and TRBJ2-4; TRBD2 might be the D (5 bases). The CDR3 runs to 15 residues. CDR1 is SEHNR, CDR2 FQNEAQ, per germline (reference sequence). V shed 2 bases and J shed 7 bases, with 15 bases lying between them. CDR3 sequence (DNA): TGTGCCAGCAGCTTAAGTGGGGATCCGGGGAACATTCAGTACTTC. As protein: CASSLSGDPGNIQYF.

This clone was picked up a small number of times. J is TRBJ1-1 and V is TRBV27; possible D gene TRBD1, 5 bases. Looked up from germline, CDR1 is MNHEY and CDR2 is SMNVEV (reference sequence). V was shortened by 2 bases and J by 7 bases, with 14 bases between the two germline ends. CDR3 length: 14 residues. CDR3 nucleotide sequence: TGTGCCAGCAGTTTAAGGTCGGCAGGGAGTGAAGCTTTCTTT. Translation: CASSLRSAGSEAFF.

The chain joins TRBV27 to TRBJ2-1; D not certain. The CDR3 length is 12 residues. V lost 5 bases, J lost 6 bases, and 8 bases lay in between. Germline-derived CDR1 and CDR2 are MNHEY and SMNVEV (reference sequence). In DNA form, the CDR3 reads TGTGCCAGCAGTAAAAGGAGCAATGAGCAGTTCTTC. Amino acids: CASSKRSNEQFF.

This sequence joins TRBV5-6 and TRBJ2-3; D is uncertain. This CDR3 is built from 12 residues. V lost 4 bases and J 2 bases, leaving 5 bases between the germline ends. Germline V gene sequence: CDR1 SGHDT, CDR2 YYEEEE. As DNA, the CDR3 is TGTGCCAGCAGCCCAACCACAGATACGCAGTATTTT. Protein sequence: CASSPTTDTQYF.

The chain carries TRBV6-6 and TRBJ2-7; 11 nucleotides agree with TRBD2. The CDR3 contains 15 residues. Germline V lookup: CDR1 MNHNY, CDR2 SVGAGI (reference sequence). Germline trimming cut 5 bases from V and 6 bases from J; bases unmatched to any gene: 9. The CDR3 spells CASSTTAGLAAEQYF. Written as DNA, the CDR3 is TGTGCCAGCAGTACAACCGCGGGACTAGCGGCCGAGCAGTACTTC.